This T cell receptor beta chain was retrieved from a study of CXCR3-negative and CXCR3-positive naive CD8 T cells. Overall study findings and caveats: Once cells were cryopreserved, CXCR3 expression went down partly, and most assays used fresh PBMCs. The TRB CDR3s that CXCR3-positive naive cells carried were more hydrophobic than those of CXCR3-negative naive cells. Memory CD8+ cells had much lower diversity, and both naive subsets had comparably high diversity.

In the case of this clonotype: Its antigen is not known.

This CDR3 spans 15 amino acids. Germline-derived CDR1 and CDR2 are LNHDA and SQIVND (reference sequence). The libraries of TRB cDNA were prepared using 5' RACE with UMI labels. TCRdb re-called the 5' RACE reads; one entry per CDR3 protein, DNA not given. The ten most abundant clones cover approximately 1.5% of a sample with 6,200 or so distinct CDR3 sequences. Naive CD8+ T cells had a CD45RO-CCR7+CD27+CD95- phenotype. V is TRBV19 and J is TRBJ2-7; TCRdb returns TRBD2, unconfirmable since there is no DNA. Material: naive CXCR3+ CD8+ T cells from blood. Subset here: CD45RO-CCR7+CD27+CD95- naive CD8+ T cells expressing CXCR3 (TNR3+). The sequence came from a human donor in good health. Some clones in this sample may be carry-over from other donors' samples. CDR3: CASRAGTSGFYEQYF.